This record looks at one TCR beta chain sequence and its context. The V gene end was trimmed by 8 bases and the J gene end by 4 bases; junction bases not matched to a gene: 3. This CDR3 has 13 residues. Germline V gives CDR1 SNHLY, CDR2 FYNNEI. The source of the sample is a study of blood T cell repertoires in COVID-19. The overall study: Specimens from acute and convalescent COVID-19 originated in the United States, Italy and Spain.

This table comes from immunoSEQ multiplex PCR, and its TCRdb copy is limited to in-frame clones, with some not included. This sample has around 300,000 clones, with about 85% found just once. The V call is TRBV2, the J call TRBJ1-5, with 9 bases matching TRBD1. The TCR comes from a woman between 45 and 65 years old who had recovered from COVID-19. The sequencing sample was made of PBMCs or T cells enriched from blood (not recorded which). CDR3 protein: CASGQGLNQPQHF. The CDR3 nucleotides are TGTGCCAGCGGACAGGGGCTAAATCAGCCCCAGCATTTT.